These T cell receptor beta chains were read from a single sample in a study of Graves' ophthalmopathy and Graves' hyperthyroidism. TCRdb passed the multiplex PCR reads through MiXCR, listing each CDR3 protein once. This table has a few hundred thousand distinct CDR3 sequences, around a fifth appearing once. The specimen sequenced was peripheral blood. These receptors were obtained from a woman between 50 and 59 years old with Graves' ophthalmopathy. Both conserved end residues are part of each CDR3. A D gene is named only where the DNA matches it firmly. Size values are once, few and many counts, or a class for expanded clones, and some rows have none.

NA	many	TRBV24-1	TRBJ1-5	CATSHPLSNQPQHF	TGTGCCACCAGTCACCCACTAAGCAATCAGCCCCAGCATTTT
TRBD2	many	TRBV13	TRBJ2-6	CAMTSGRAGGANVLTF	TGTGCCATGACTAGCGGGAGGGCCGGTGGGGCCAACGTCCTGACTTTC
NA	NA	TRBV2	TRBJ2-2	CASRGTPNTGELFF	TGTGCCAGCAGAGGGACTCCGAACACCGGGGAGCTGTTTTTT
TRBD1	many	TRBV7-9	TRBJ1-6	CASSTRQGARNSPLHF	TGTGCCAGCAGCACCCGCCAGGGGGCGCGGAATTCACCCCTCCACTTT
TRBD2	NA	TRBV29-1	TRBJ2-5	CSVPAGGGETQYF	TGCAGCGTACCAGCGGGAGGTGGAGAGACCCAGTACTTC
TRBD1	many	TRBV7-9	TRBJ2-5	CASSIRQGGQETQYF	TGTGCCAGCAGCATCCGACAGGGTGGACAAGAGACCCAGTACTTC
NA	NA	TRBV5-1	TRBJ2-3	CASSLEVLTDTQYF	TGCGCCAGCAGCTTGGAGGTACTCACAGATACGCAGTATTTT
TRBD1	many	TRBV6-1	TRBJ1-2	CASTPRDRGTDGYTF	TGTGCCAGCACACCTCGGGACAGGGGGACCGATGGCTACACCTTC
NA	few	TRBV28	TRBJ1-1	CASSFRGADTEAFF	TGTGCCAGCAGTTTTAGGGGTGCGGACACTGAAGCTTTCTTT
NA	many	TRBV5-1	TRBJ1-1	CASSLGGGRAEAFF	TGCGCCAGCAGCTTGGGCGGTGGACGGGCTGAAGCTTTCTTT
NA	many	TRBV28	TRBJ1-2	CASSLSPDYGYTF	TGTGCCAGCAGTTTATCCCCCGACTATGGCTACACCTTC
NA	many	TRBV7-8	TRBJ2-7	CASTSGLSHEQYF	TGTGCCAGCACATCGGGACTCTCACACGAGCAGTACTTC
NA	many	TRBV29-1	TRBJ2-5	CSAETAGGETQYF	TGCAGCGCCGAAACTGCAGGAGGGGAGACCCAGTACTTC
NA	many	TRBV11-2	TRBJ2-7	CASSRSGVGSSYEQYF	TGTGCCAGCAGCCGATCTGGCGTAGGAAGCTCCTACGAGCAGTACTTC
TRBD1	many	TRBV12-3/TRBV12-4	TRBJ2-5	CASSDRDRAQETQYF	TGTGCCAGCAGTGACCGGGACAGGGCCCAGGAGACCCAGTACTTC
TRBD1	many	TRBV6-4	TRBJ1-1	CASRDSDRDTEAFF	TGTGCCAGCAGGGACTCTGACAGGGACACTGAAGCTTTCTTT
TRBD1	many	TRBV12-3/TRBV12-4	TRBJ1-2	CASRPTGERRGYTF	TGTGCCAGCAGGCCAACAGGGGAGAGACGCGGCTACACCTTC
TRBD2	NA	TRBV19	TRBJ2-5	CASSRASGQETQYF	TGTGCCAGTAGTAGAGCTAGCGGACAAGAGACCCAGTACTTC
TRBD2	few	TRBV3-1	TRBJ2-2	CASSPRTSGTGELFF	TGTGCCAGCAGCCCCCGGACTAGCGGGACCGGGGAGCTGTTTTTT
NA	many	TRBV10-3	TRBJ2-7	CAITEGRQGGEQYF	TGTGCCATCACCGAGGGGAGGCAGGGAGGCGAGCAGTACTTC
NA	many	TRBV30	TRBJ1-6	CAWSVSRGGNSPLHF	TGTGCCTGGAGTGTATCCCGCGGGGGAAATTCACCCCTCCACTTT
TRBD1	many	TRBV7-8	TRBJ2-7	CASSYGQGVSSEQYF	TGTGCCAGCAGCTACGGACAGGGGGTCTCTAGCGAGCAGTACTTC
NA	many	TRBV6-1	TRBJ1-5	CASSETGGRQPQHF	TGTGCCAGCAGTGAAACTGGTGGGAGGCAGCCCCAGCATTTT
NA	NA	TRBV12-5	TRBJ1-1	CASGADSEAFF	TGTGCTAGTGGTGCGGACAGTGAAGCTTTCTTT
NA	many	TRBV27	TRBJ2-2	CASSLNSHTGELFF	TGTGCCAGCAGTTTAAACAGCCACACCGGGGAGCTGTTTTTT
TRBD1	NA	TRBV6-1	TRBJ1-2	CASSGGQGYYGYTF	TGTGCCAGCAGTGGTGGACAGGGCTACTATGGCTACACCTTC
NA	many	TRBV12-3/TRBV12-4	TRBJ2-2	CAASSRNTGELFF	TGTGCCGCTAGTAGCAGAAACACCGGGGAGCTGTTTTTT
NA	many	TRBV20-1	TRBJ1-3	CSATQGGTNTIYF	TGCAGTGCGACACAGGGAGGGACGAACACCATATATTTT
NA	NA	TRBV6-5	TRBJ1-1	CASSYAETNTEAFF	TGTGCCAGCAGTTATGCGGAGACGAACACTGAAGCTTTCTTT
TRBD2	many	TRBV5-1	TRBJ2-2	CASSAATTSGTNTGELFF	TGCGCCAGCAGCGCTGCAACGACTAGCGGGACAAACACCGGGGAGCTGTTTTTT
NA	NA	TRBV20-1	TRBJ1-1	CSARALGPNTEAFF	TGCAGTGCTAGAGCCCTAGGTCCGAACACTGAAGCTTTCTTT